Listed below are T cell receptor beta chains from one sample, sequenced in a study of shared clonotypes between healthy human individuals. TCRdb's copy holds only in-frame clones and misses some; the assay was immunoSEQ multiplex PCR. The repertoire holds roughly 640,000 clones, with approximately 79% as singletons. The sequencing input was memory CD4+ T cells sorted from blood. The source is a woman under 40 in good health. The CDR3 runs from the conserved cysteine through the conserved F or W. D genes are given only for firm matches. Clone size is shown for a subset of rows, as once, few, many or a class of expanded clone.

J gene	D gene	clone size	V gene	CDR3 protein	CDR3 DNA
TRBJ2-3	NA	NA	TRBV2	CAGARDTDTQYF	TGTGCCGGGGCACGGGACACAGATACGCAGTATTTT
TRBJ2-1	TRBD2	NA	TRBV19	CASSALAGGPIEQFF	TGTGCCAGTAGTGCACTAGCGGGAGGGCCTATTGAGCAGTTCTTC
TRBJ2-2	NA	NA	TRBV7-3	CASSLNLVSDTGELFF	TGTGCCAGCAGCTTAAACTTAGTTAGTGACACCGGGGAGCTGTTTTTT
TRBJ1-2	NA	NA	TRBV5-1	CASSLSDNYGYTF	TGCGCCAGCAGCTTGTCGGATAACTATGGCTACACCTTC
TRBJ2-3	TRBD1	many	TRBV18	CASSPRQGAGQGVSDTQYF	TGTGCCAGCTCACCGAGACAAGGCGCCGGACAGGGAGTGTCAGATACGCAGTATTTT
TRBJ1-1	TRBD1	NA	TRBV9	CASSDDLGTASNTEAFF	TGTGCCAGCAGCGACGACCTAGGGACAGCCTCGAACACTGAAGCTTTCTTT
TRBJ2-5	NA	once	TRBV14	CASSGLRRTSQETQYF	TGTGCCAGCAGCGGTCTTAGGAGGACAAGTCAAGAGACCCAGTACTTC
TRBJ2-1	TRBD2	NA	TRBV6-5	CASSYDWLAGEFF	TGTGCCAGCAGTTACGATTGGTTAGCGGGAGAGTTCTTC
TRBJ1-2	TRBD1	NA	TRBV30	CAWSQTGVSGYTF	TGTGCCTGGAGTCAGACAGGGGTCTCTGGCTACACCTTC
TRBJ1-5	NA	NA	TRBV5-6	CASSLRGNQPQHF	TGTGCCAGCAGCTTGAGAGGGAATCAGCCCCAGCATTTT
TRBJ2-7	NA	many	TRBV20-1	CSASGHYEQYF	TGCAGTGCTAGCGGGCACTACGAGCAGTACTTC
TRBJ1-2	TRBD1	NA	TRBV6-5	CASSYGERQGIGYTF	TGTGCCAGCAGTTACGGAGAAAGACAGGGTATAGGCTACACCTTC
TRBJ2-3	NA	once	TRBV7-7	CASSLAPGAADTQYF	TGTGCCAGCAGCTTAGCCCCAGGGGCGGCCGATACGCAGTATTTT
TRBJ1-1	NA	NA	TRBV11-3	CASSLDRNTEAFF	TGTGCCAGCAGCTTAGACAGGAACACTGAAGCTTTCTTT
TRBJ2-1	TRBD2	NA	TRBV9	CASSVRLAGGINEQFF	TGTGCCAGCAGCGTAAGATTAGCGGGAGGTATAAATGAGCAGTTCTTC
TRBJ1-1	NA	NA	TRBV25-1	CASSESEGYPEAFF	TGTGCCAGCAGTGAATCAGAGGGGTATCCTGAAGCTTTCTTT
TRBJ2-7	NA	few	TRBV2	CASSLETMAIEQYF	TGTGCCAGCAGTCTTGAGACCATGGCCATCGAGCAGTACTTC
TRBJ2-5	TRBD2	NA	TRBV5-4	CASSTGLAGSGETQYF	TGTGCCAGCAGCACGGGACTAGCGGGTTCGGGAGAGACCCAGTACTTC
TRBJ2-1	TRBD2	NA	TRBV5-4	CASSKGLDSYNEQFF	TGTGCCAGCAGCAAAGGACTAGACTCCTACAATGAGCAGTTCTTC
TRBJ2-7	NA	NA	TRBV18	CASSPYNEQYF	TGTGCCAGCTCACCATACAACGAGCAGTACTTC
TRBJ2-1	TRBD1	few	TRBV28	CASSLGQGAPGLGEQFF	TGTGCCAGCAGTTTGGGGCAGGGGGCGCCCGGCCTCGGTGAGCAGTTCTTC
TRBJ1-2	TRBD1	NA	TRBV28	CASSFPGQGRGYTF	TGTGCCAGCAGTTTCCCGGGACAGGGTAGAGGCTACACCTTC
TRBJ1-2	NA	NA	TRBV28	CASSLPGQVYGYTF	TGTGCCAGCAGTTTACCGGGACAAGTCTATGGCTACACCTTC
TRBJ1-2	TRBD1	NA	TRBV5-5	CASSLGGGKNYGYTF	TGTGCCAGCAGTCTTGGAGGGGGCAAAAACTATGGCTACACCTTC
TRBJ2-1	TRBD2	many	TRBV2	CASSETSLAGNEQFF	TGTGCCAGCAGTGAAACTTCGCTAGCGGGGAATGAGCAGTTCTTC
TRBJ2-7	TRBD2	NA	TRBV9	CASSVRDYSYEQYF	TGTGCCAGCAGCGTCCGGGACTACTCCTACGAGCAGTACTTC
TRBJ1-2	TRBD1	NA	TRBV30	CAWSVPRQGSYGYTF	TGTGCCTGGAGTGTTCCCCGACAGGGGAGCTATGGCTACACCTTC
TRBJ2-5	NA	NA	TRBV2	CASRWEAGRIAQYF	TGTGCCAGCAGGTGGGAGGCCGGGCGGATAGCCCAGTACTTC
TRBJ2-2	TRBD2	NA	TRBV5-1	CASRSILAGETGELFF	TGCGCCAGCAGATCCATTCTAGCGGGAGAAACCGGGGAGCTGTTTTTT
TRBJ2-2	TRBD2	NA	TRBV9	CASSADGLALETGELFF	TGTGCCAGCAGCGCCGATGGACTAGCCCTTGAAACCGGGGAGCTGTTTTTT
TRBJ2-3	NA	NA	TRBV30	CAWNRGSLADTQYF	TGTGCCTGGAATCGGGGGAGTCTCGCAGATACGCAGTATTTT
TRBJ2-1	TRBD2	NA	TRBV7-3	CASSLSSGIGYNEQFF	TGTGCCAGCAGCTTATCTAGCGGGATTGGATACAATGAGCAGTTCTTC
TRBJ2-7	NA	NA	TRBV28	CATQAEGDTYEQYF	TGTGCCACCCAGGCGGAGGGGGATACCTACGAGCAGTACTTC
TRBJ2-1	NA	NA	TRBV18	CASSQGVIEQFF	TGTGCCAGCTCCCAAGGGGTTATTGAGCAGTTCTTC
TRBJ2-2	NA	NA	TRBV6-4	CASSVFSTGELFF	TGTGCCAGCAGTGTTTTCTCCACCGGGGAGCTGTTTTTT